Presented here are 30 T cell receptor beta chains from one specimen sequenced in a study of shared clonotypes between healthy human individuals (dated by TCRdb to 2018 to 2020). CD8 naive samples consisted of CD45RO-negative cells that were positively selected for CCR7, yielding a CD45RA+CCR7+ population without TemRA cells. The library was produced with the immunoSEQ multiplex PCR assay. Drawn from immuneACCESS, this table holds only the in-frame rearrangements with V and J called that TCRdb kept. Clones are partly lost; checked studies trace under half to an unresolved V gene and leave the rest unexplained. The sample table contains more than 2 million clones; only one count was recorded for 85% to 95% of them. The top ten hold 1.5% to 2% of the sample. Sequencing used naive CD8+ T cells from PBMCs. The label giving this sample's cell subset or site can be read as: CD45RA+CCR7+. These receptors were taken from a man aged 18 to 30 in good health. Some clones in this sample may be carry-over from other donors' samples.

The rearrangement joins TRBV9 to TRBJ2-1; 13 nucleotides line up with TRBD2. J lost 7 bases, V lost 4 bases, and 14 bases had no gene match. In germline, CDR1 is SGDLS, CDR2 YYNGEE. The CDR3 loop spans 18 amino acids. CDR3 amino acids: CASSSGTSGTLIGNEQFF. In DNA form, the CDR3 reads TGTGCCAGCAGCTCCGGGACTAGCGGGACCCTAATAGGGAATGAGCAGTTCTTC.

In DNA form, the CDR3 reads TGTGCCAGCAGCCCCCGGGCGGGAAACATTCAGTACTTC. Amino acids: CASSPRAGNIQYF. The chain links TRBV4-2 to TRBJ2-4, with a possible D match to TRBD2 (5 bases). The germline V gene has CDR1 LGHNA and CDR2 YNFKEQ. V lost 4 bases, J lost 6 bases, and 10 bases lay in between. The CDR3 totals 13 residues.

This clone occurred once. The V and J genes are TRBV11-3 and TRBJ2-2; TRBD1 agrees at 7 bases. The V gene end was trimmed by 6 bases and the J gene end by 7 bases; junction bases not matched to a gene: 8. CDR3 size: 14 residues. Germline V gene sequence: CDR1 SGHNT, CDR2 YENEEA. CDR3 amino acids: CASSQTGADGELFF. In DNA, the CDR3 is TGTGCCAGCAGTCAAACAGGGGCGGACGGGGAGCTGTTTTTT.

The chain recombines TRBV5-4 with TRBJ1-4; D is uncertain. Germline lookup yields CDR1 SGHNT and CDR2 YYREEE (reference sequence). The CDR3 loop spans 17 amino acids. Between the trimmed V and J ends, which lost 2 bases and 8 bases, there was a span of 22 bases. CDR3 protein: CASSFMLLGRLEEKLFF. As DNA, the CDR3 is TGTGCCAGCAGCTTCATGTTGCTGGGTCGCTTGGAAGAAAAACTGTTTTTT.

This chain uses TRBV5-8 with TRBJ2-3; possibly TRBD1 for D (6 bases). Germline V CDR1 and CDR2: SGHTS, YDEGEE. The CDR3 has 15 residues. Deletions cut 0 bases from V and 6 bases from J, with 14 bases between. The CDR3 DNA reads TGTGCCAGCAGCTTGGATCAGATAACAGGGGATACGCAGTATTTT. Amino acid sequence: CASSLDQITGDTQYF.

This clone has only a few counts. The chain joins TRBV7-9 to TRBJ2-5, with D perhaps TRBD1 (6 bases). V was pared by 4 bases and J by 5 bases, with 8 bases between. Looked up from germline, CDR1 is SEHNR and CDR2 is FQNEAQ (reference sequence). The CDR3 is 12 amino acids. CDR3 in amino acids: CASSWGRETQYF. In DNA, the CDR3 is TGTGCCAGCAGCTGGGGGCGGGAGACCCAGTACTTC.

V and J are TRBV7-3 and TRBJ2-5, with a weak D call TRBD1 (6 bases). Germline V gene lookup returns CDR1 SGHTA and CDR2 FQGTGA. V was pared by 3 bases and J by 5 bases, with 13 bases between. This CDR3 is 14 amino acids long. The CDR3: CASSFSGAEETQYF. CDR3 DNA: TGTGCCAGCAGCTTCTCAGGGGCTGAGGAGACCCAGTACTTC.

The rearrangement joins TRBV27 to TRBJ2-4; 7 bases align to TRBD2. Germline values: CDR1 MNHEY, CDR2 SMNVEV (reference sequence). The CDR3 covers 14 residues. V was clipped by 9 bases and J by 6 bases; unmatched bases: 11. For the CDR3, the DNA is TGTGCCAGTCGGCAGGGAGGGGCCGGAAACATTCAGTACTTC. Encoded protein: CASRQGGAGNIQYF.

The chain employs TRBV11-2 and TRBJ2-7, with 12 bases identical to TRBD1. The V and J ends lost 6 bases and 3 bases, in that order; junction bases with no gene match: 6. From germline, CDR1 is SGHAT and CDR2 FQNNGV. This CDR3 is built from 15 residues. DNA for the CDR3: TGTGCCAGCAGATCGGGGACAGGGGGCTTCTACGAGCAGTACTTC. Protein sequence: CASRSGTGGFYEQYF.

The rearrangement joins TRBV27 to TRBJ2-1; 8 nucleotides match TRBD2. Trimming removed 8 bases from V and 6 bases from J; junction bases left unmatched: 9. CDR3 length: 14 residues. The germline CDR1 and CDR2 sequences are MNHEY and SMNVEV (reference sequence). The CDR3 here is CASGERGSFNEQFF. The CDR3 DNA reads TGTGCCAGCGGCGAGCGGGGGTCATTCAATGAGCAGTTCTTC.

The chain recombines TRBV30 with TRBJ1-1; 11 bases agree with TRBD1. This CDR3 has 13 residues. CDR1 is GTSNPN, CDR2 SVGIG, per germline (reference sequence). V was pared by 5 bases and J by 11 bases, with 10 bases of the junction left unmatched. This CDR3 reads CAWARTGGSRAFF. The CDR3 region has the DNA TGTGCCTGGGCCCGGACAGGGGGCAGTCGGGCTTTCTTT.

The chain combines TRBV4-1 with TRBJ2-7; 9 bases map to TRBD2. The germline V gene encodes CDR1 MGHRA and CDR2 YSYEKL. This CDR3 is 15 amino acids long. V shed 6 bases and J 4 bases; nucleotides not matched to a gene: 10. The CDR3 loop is CASRSVGREGYEQYF. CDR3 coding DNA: TGCGCCAGCAGGTCGGTCGGGCGGGAGGGGTACGAGCAGTACTTC.

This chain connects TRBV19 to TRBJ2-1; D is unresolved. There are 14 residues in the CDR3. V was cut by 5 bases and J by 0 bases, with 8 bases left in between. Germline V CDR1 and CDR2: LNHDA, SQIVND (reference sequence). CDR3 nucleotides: TGTGCCAGTAGTTCCCAGGCCTCCTACAATGAGCAGTTCTTC. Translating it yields CASSSQASYNEQFF.

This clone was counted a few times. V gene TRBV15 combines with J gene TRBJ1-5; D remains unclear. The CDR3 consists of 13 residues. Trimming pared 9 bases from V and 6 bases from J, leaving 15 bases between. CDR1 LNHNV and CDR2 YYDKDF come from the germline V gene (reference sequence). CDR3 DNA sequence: TGTGCCACAGGTTCACAGCGGACTCAGCCCCAGCATTTT. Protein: CATGSQRTQPQHF.

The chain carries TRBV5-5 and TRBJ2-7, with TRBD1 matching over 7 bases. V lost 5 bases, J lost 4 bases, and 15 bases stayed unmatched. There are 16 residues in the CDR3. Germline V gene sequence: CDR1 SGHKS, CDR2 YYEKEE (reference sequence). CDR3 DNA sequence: TGTGCCAGCAGATCTGAGACGCCAGGGGGTCTTTACGAGCAGTACTTC. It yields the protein CASRSETPGGLYEQYF.

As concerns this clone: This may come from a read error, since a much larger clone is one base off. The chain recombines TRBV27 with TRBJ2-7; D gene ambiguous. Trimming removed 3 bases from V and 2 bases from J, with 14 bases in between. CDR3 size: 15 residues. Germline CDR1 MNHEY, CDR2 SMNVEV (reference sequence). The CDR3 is CASSFRVGRTYEQYF. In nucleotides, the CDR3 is TGTGCCAGCAGTTTCCGGGTAGGCCGAACCTACGAGCAGTACTTC.

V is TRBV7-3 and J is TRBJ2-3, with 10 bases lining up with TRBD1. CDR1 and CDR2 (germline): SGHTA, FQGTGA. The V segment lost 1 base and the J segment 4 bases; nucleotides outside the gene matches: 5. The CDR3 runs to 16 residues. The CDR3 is CASSLMTGGVPDTQYF. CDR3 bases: TGTGCCAGCAGCTTAATGACAGGGGGCGTCCCAGATACGCAGTATTTT.

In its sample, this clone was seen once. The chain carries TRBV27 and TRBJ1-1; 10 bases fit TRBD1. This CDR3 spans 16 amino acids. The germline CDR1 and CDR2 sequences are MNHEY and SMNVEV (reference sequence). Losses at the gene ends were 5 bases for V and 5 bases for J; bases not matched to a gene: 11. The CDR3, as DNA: TGTGCCAGCAGTGCCCCCCGACAGGGGGCTAGGACTGAAGCTTTCTTT. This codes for CASSAPRQGARTEAFF.

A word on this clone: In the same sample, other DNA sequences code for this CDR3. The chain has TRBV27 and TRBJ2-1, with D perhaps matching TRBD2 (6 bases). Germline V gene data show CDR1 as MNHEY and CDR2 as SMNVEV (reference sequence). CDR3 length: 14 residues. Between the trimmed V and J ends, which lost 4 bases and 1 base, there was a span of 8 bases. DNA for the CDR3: TGTGCCAGCAGTTCCGCGGGGTCCTACAATGAGCAGTTCTTC. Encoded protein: CASSSAGSYNEQFF.

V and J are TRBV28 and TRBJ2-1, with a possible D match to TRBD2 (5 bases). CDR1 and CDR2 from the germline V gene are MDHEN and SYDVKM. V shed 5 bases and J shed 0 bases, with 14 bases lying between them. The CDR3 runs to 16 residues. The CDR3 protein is CASSPSGSSSYNEQFF. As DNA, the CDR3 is TGTGCCAGCAGTCCGAGCGGCTCGAGCTCCTACAATGAGCAGTTCTTC.

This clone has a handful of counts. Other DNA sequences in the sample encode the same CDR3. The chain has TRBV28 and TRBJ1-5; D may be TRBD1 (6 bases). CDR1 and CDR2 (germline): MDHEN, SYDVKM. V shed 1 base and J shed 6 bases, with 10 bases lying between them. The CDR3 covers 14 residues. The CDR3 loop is CASSLYGGGQPQHF. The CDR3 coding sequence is TGTGCCAGCAGTTTATATGGGGGCGGTCAGCCCCAGCATTTT.

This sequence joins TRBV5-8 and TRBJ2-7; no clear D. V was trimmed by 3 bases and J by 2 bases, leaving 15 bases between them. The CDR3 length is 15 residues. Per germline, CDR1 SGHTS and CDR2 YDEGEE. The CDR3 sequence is CASSSELRTAYEQYF. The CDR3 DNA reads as TGTGCCAGCAGCTCGGAACTTCGCACAGCCTACGAGCAGTACTTC.

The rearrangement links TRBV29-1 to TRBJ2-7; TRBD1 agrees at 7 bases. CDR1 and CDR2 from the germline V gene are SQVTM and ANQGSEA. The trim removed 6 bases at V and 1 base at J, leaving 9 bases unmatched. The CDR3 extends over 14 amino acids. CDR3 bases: TGCAGCGTGCAACCCCGGGACAGTTCCTACGAGCAGTACTTC. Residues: CSVQPRDSSYEQYF.

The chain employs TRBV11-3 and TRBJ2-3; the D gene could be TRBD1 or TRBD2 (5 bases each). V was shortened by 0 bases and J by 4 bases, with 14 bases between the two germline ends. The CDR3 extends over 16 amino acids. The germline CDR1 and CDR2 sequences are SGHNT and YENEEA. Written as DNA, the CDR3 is TGTGCCAGCAGCTTAGATCGGGGCGAGTTTCCAGATACGCAGTATTTT. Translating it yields CASSLDRGEFPDTQYF.

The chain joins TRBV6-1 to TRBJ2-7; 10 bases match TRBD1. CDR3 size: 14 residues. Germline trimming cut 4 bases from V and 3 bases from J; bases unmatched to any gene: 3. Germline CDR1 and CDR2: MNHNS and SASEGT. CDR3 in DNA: TGTGCCAGCAGTGCCGGGACAGGGGTCTACGAGCAGTACTTC. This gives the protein CASSAGTGVYEQYF.

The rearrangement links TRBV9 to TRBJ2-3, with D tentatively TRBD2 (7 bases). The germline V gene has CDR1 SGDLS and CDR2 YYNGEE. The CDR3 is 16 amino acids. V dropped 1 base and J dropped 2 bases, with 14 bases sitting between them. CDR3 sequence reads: CASSVIGRGITDTQYF. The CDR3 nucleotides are TGTGCCAGCAGCGTAATTGGGAGGGGGATCACAGATACGCAGTATTTT.

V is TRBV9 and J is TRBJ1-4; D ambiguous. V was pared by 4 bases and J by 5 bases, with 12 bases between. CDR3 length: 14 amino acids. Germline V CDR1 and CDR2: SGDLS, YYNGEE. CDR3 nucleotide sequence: TGTGCCAGCAGCAACCCCGTGGGGAATGAAAAACTGTTTTTT. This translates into CASSNPVGNEKLFF.

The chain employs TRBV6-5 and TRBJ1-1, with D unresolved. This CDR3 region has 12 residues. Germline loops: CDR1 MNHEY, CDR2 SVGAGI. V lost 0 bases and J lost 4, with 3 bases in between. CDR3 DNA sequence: TGTGCCAGCAGTTACTCAGCCACTGAAGCTTTCTTT. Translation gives CASSYSATEAFF.

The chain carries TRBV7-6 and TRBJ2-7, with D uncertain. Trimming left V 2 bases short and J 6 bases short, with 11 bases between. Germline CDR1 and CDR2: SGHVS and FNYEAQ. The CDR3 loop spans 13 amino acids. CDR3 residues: CASSLFGEAEQYF. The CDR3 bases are TGTGCCAGCAGCTTATTTGGGGAAGCCGAGCAGTACTTC.

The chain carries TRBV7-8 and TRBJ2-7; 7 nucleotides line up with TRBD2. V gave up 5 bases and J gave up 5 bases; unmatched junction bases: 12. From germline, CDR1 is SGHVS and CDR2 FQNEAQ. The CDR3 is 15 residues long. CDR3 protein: CASSTLLAVMDEQYF. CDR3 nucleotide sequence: TGTGCCAGCAGCACCCTGCTAGCGGTTATGGACGAGCAGTACTTC.